This T cell receptor (beta chain) was identified in a study of a mutant IDH1 vaccine in newly diagnosed glioma. Method: immunoSEQ multiplex PCR; TCRdb's copy keeps in-frame clones and lacks some. The sample lists roughly 50,000 clones, 79% occurring once. As for time point: week 35, safety follow-up. Vaccination used 300 ug of mutant IDH1 20-mer peptide per dose, with topical imiquimod. The CDR3 is 16 amino acids. V lost 2 bases and J lost 3, with 14 bases in between. Germline V gene data show CDR1 as MNHNS and CDR2 as SASEGT. About this clone: Its specificity is unknown.

The chain is built from TRBV6-1 and TRBJ2-1; D might be TRBD1 (5 bases). Here the sequenced sample was PBMCs, taken from a glioma patient whose treatment included an IDH1 peptide vaccine. This TCR derives from a man aged 35 to 55 with glioma. CDR3 residues: CASSERGRVFYNEQFF. The CDR3 DNA reads as TGTGCCAGCAGTGAACGCGGCAGGGTTTTCTACAATGAGCAGTTCTTC.